Presented here are 7 T cell receptor beta chains from one specimen sequenced in a study. Each CDR3 protein gets one entry after TCRdb re-called the 5' RACE reads with MiXCR. This sample has 46,000 or so distinct CDR3 sequences; over 20% occur once, and the top ten carry 3.5% to 4.5%. Cells sorted as Tregs were CD4+, CD25+ and CD127-/low. Sequencing was carried out using Tregs sorted from a lymph node. The receptors were gathered from a female donor with breast cancer.

The J gene is TRBJ1-2, the V gene TRBV28, with TRBD1 as a possible D gene (5 bases). Germline loops: CDR1 MDHEN, CDR2 SYDVKM. The V end lost 6 bases, the J end lost 7 bases, and 9 bases lay between the germline ends. The CDR3 contains 11 residues. CDR3 in DNA: TGTGCCAGCAGACAGGATGCTGGCTACACCTTC. Translated, it gives CASRQDAGYTF.

V is TRBV7-8 and J is TRBJ2-3; D is undetermined. Looked up from germline, CDR1 is SGHVS and CDR2 is FQNEAQ. The CDR3 contains 13 residues. V was trimmed by 1 base and J by 6 bases, leaving 8 bases between them. CDR3 in amino acids: CASSLGTFDTQYF. DNA for the CDR3: TGTGCCAGCAGCTTAGGGACGTTCGATACGCAGTATTTT. Supplemented by reference TRBV7-8 and TRBJ2-3, the full variable domain reads GAGVSQSPRYKVAKRGQDVALRCDPISGHVSLFWYQQALGQGPEFLTYFQNEAQLDKSGLPSDRFFAERPEGSVSTLKIQRTQQEDSAVYLCASSLGTFDTQYFGPGTRLTVL.

Remarks on this clonotype: The CDR3 ends on some other residue instead of the conserved phenylalanine or tryptophan, so this is likely a read error. The chain links TRBV5-1 to TRBJ2-1; TRBD2 matches 11 bases. Germline CDR1 and CDR2: SGHRS and YFSETQ. The CDR3 totals 17 residues. V was pared by 4 bases and J by 2 bases, with 8 bases of the junction left unmatched. This CDR3 reads CASSPLLAGAPYNEQFS. In DNA form, the CDR3 reads TGCGCCAGCAGCCCGTTACTAGCGGGAGCCCCCTACAATGAGCAGTTCTCC.

This clonotype has a count of ten or more. V usage is TRBV9 and J usage is TRBJ1-1; TRBD1 is a possible D gene (5 bases). CDR1 and CDR2 (germline): SGDLS, YYNGEE. This CDR3 is 12 amino acids long. With 4 bases removed from V and 8 bases from J, the gap between germline ends came to 12 bases. This chain's CDR3 is CASSPGRAEAFF. CDR3 coding DNA: TGTGCCAGCAGCCCTGGCAGGGCGGAAGCTTTCTTT.

As concerns this clonotype: A much larger clone is a single base away; this may be a read error. V gene TRBV7-3 combines with J gene TRBJ1-2, with TRBD1 identical over 9 bases. CDR1 and CDR2 (germline): SGHTA, FQGTGA. This CDR3 region has 14 residues. CDR3 sequence: CTSSLTGGAYGYTF. Written as DNA, the CDR3 is TGTACCAGCAGCCTCACAGGGGGCGCGTATGGCTACACCTTC.

Only a few counts were recorded for this clonotype. The chain couples TRBV7-9 to TRBJ1-5, with TRBD1 identical over 7 bases. V was clipped by 6 bases and J by 2 bases; unmatched bases: 10. From germline, CDR1 is SEHNR and CDR2 FQNEAQ (reference sequence). The CDR3 sequence is 16 residues long. The CDR3: CASSFTGDHGNQPQHF. The CDR3 DNA reads as TGTGCCAGCAGTTTTACAGGGGACCACGGCAATCAGCCCCAGCATTTT.

To note about this clonotype: The CDR3 ends on some other residue instead of the conserved phenylalanine or tryptophan, so this is likely a read error. This chain connects TRBV5-1 to TRBJ2-7; D may be TRBD1 (5 bases). Trimming removed 4 bases at V and 3 bases at J, with 11 bases between. The CDR3 is made up of 13 amino acids. From germline, CDR1 is SGHRS and CDR2 YFSETQ. CDR3 loop: CASSGDSNYEQYL. Here the CDR3 DNA reads TGCGCCAGCAGCGGAGACAGCAACTACGAGCAGTACCTC.